This entry lists 19 T cell receptor beta chains sequenced from one sample in a study of technical replicates of blood from a handful of donors. This table comes from immunoSEQ multiplex PCR, and its TCRdb copy is limited to in-frame clones, with some not included. The data show more than 15,000 clones, about 83% seen once. The sequencing sample was made of PBMCs. All receptors derive from a human donor in good health.

The CDR3 region is CAWSVDASGTSSYEQYF. DNA for the CDR3: TGTGCCTGGAGTGTAGATGCTAGCGGGACTAGCTCCTACGAGCAGTACTTC. The chain carries TRBV30 and TRBJ2-5; 9 nucleotides align to TRBD2. The J call could be wrong; TRBJ2-7 is a better fit for the DNA end. CDR3 length: 17 residues. The germline V gene encodes CDR1 GTSNPN and CDR2 SVGIG (reference sequence).

The chain employs TRBV5-1 and TRBJ2-7, with 7 bases that match TRBD2. V shed 0 bases, J shed 6 bases, and the junction held 9 bases outside the gene matches. The CDR3 spans 15 residues. Germline V CDR1 and CDR2: SGHRS, YFSETQ. The CDR3 sequence is CASSLDSGGGREQYF. The CDR3 bases are TGCGCCAGCAGCTTGGACTCGGGAGGAGGGCGCGAGCAGTACTTC.

The CDR3 DNA reads as TGTGCCAGCAGTTTAGAGGCGGGAGTCACAGATACGCAGTATTTT. Its protein is CASSLEAGVTDTQYF. V usage is TRBV28 and J usage is TRBJ2-3, with 7 nucleotides matching TRBD2. This CDR3 region has 15 residues. V lost 2 bases to trimming and J lost 2 bases; unmatched junction nucleotides: 4. CDR1 and CDR2 from the germline V gene are MDHEN and SYDVKM.

The chain uses TRBV6-5 and TRBJ2-1, with 8 bases identical to TRBD1. The CDR3 runs 12 residues. CDR1 MNHEY and CDR2 SVGAGI come from the germline V gene. V lost 6 bases to trimming and J lost 8 bases; unmatched junction nucleotides: 3. This CDR3 reads CASRTQGDEQFF. Here the CDR3 DNA reads TGTGCCAGCAGAACACAGGGGGATGAGCAGTTCTTC.

The J gene is TRBJ2-7, the V gene TRBV19; no definite D call. V was pared by 5 bases and J by 2 bases, with 16 bases between. This CDR3 contains 15 residues. Germline V gene sequence: CDR1 LNHDA, CDR2 SQIVND (reference sequence). DNA of the CDR3: TGTGCCAGTAGTCTATCGAGGCTGACGGCCTACGAGCAGTACTTC. It codes for CASSLSRLTAYEQYF.

V usage is TRBV11-3 and J usage is TRBJ2-1; 11 bases fit TRBD2. Trimming at V came to 2 bases and at J to 5 bases, leaving 8 bases not matched to a gene. The germline CDR1 and CDR2 sequences are SGHNT and YENEEA. The CDR3 totals 17 residues. The CDR3 loop is CASSLSTSGGNDNEQFF. In DNA form, the CDR3 reads TGTGCCAGCAGCTTATCAACTAGCGGGGGAAACGACAATGAGCAGTTCTTC.

The chain is built from TRBV12-5 and TRBJ2-1; 9 nucleotides align to TRBD2. With V trimmed by 1 base and J by 8 bases, 9 bases remained unmatched. Per germline, CDR1 LGHNT and CDR2 FRNRAP. The CDR3 runs 16 residues. The CDR3 reads CASGLGRTSEVDEQFF. As DNA, the CDR3 is TGTGCTAGTGGTTTGGGACGGACTAGCGAGGTCGATGAGCAGTTCTTC.

CDR3 loop: CASSLGGGSDADTQYF. DNA of the CDR3: TGCGCCAGCAGCTTGGGGGGCGGGAGCGACGCAGATACGCAGTATTTT. The chain couples TRBV5-1 to TRBJ2-3; 7 bases align to TRBD2. The CDR3 sequence is 16 residues long. CDR1 and CDR2 from the germline V gene are SGHRS and YFSETQ. The trim removed 0 bases at V and 4 bases at J, leaving 8 bases unmatched.

V is TRBV5-1 and J is TRBJ2-1; a possible D gene is TRBD1 (5 bases). There are 15 residues in the CDR3. CDR1 and CDR2 (germline): SGHRS, YFSETQ. V lost 4 bases and J 0 bases, leaving 11 bases between the germline ends. CDR3 loop: CASSDGHNSYNEQFF. Here the CDR3 DNA reads TGCGCCAGCAGCGACGGACATAACTCCTACAATGAGCAGTTCTTC.

This clone was counted a single time. The chain recombines TRBV19 with TRBJ2-1; 12 nucleotides align to TRBD2. Unmatched junction bases numbered 8, after V lost 2 bases and J lost 9 bases. Germline CDR1 is LNHDA and CDR2 is SQIVND (reference sequence). The CDR3 is 16 residues long. The CDR3 here is CASSISGLAGLVEQFF. CDR3 nucleotides: TGTGCCAGTAGTATAAGCGGACTAGCGGGACTGGTTGAGCAGTTCTTC.

V gene TRBV9 combines with J gene TRBJ1-1, with a possible D match to TRBD1 (5 bases). Germline V gene data show CDR1 as SGDLS and CDR2 as YYNGEE. V lost 4 bases to trimming and J lost 2 bases, with 12 bases between them. There are 14 residues in the CDR3. CDR3 residues: CASSSQTGNTEAFF. In DNA, the CDR3 is TGTGCCAGCAGCAGCCAAACAGGTAACACTGAAGCTTTCTTT.

J is TRBJ2-3 and V is TRBV2; D perhaps matches TRBD2 (5 bases). This CDR3 region has 12 residues. V was pared by 6 bases and J by 4 bases, with 8 bases between. Per germline, CDR1 SNHLY and CDR2 FYNNEI. CDR3 sequence: CASSASSDTQYF. The DNA for the CDR3 is TGTGCCAGCAGCGCTAGCTCAGATACGCAGTATTTT.

The chain carries TRBV10-1 and TRBJ1-4; D is possibly TRBD1 (6 bases). Germline lookup yields CDR1 WNHNN and CDR2 SYGVQD (reference sequence). The V and J ends lost 3 bases and 7 bases respectively, with 6 bases between them. The CDR3 has 12 amino acids. This CDR3 reads CASSEGGEKLFF. CDR3 DNA sequence: TGCGCCAGCAGTGAAGGGGGTGAAAAACTGTTTTTT.

Only one count was recorded for this clone. The chain couples TRBV7-6 to TRBJ2-1; possibly TRBD2 for D (6 bases). Trimming left V 3 bases short and J 4 bases short, with 10 bases between. Looked up from germline, CDR1 is SGHVS and CDR2 is FNYEAQ. The CDR3 is 14 amino acids. CDR3 DNA: TGTGCCAGCAGCTTGGTAGCGGCATACAATGAGCAGTTCTTC. This encodes CASSLVAAYNEQFF.

J is TRBJ2-1 and V is TRBV7-9; 10 nucleotides align to TRBD1. The CDR3 runs 15 residues. Germline V CDR1 and CDR2: SEHNR, FQNEAQ (reference sequence). Trimming took 5 bases from V and 9 from J; bases not matched to a gene: 10. Here the CDR3 DNA reads TGTGCCAGCAGCCCAACGACAGGGGGCGCGGGTGAGCAGTTCTTC. Residues: CASSPTTGGAGEQFF.

The V and J genes are TRBV14 and TRBJ2-1, with TRBD1 identical over 11 bases. This CDR3 is built from 16 residues. V trimming: 1 base; J trimming: 8 bases; junction bases outside the gene matches: 7. Germline loops: CDR1 SGHDN, CDR2 FVKESK. CDR3 DNA: TGTGCCAGCAGCCAAGGGACAGGGGGCCTTCTGGATGAGCAGTTCTTC. This translates into CASSQGTGGLLDEQFF.

This clone was seen a single time. The CDR3 protein is CASGIAGGPEEQFF. The CDR3 DNA sequence: TGTGCCAGCGGAATAGCGGGAGGGCCGGAAGAGCAGTTCTTC. The chain employs TRBV2 and TRBJ2-1; 11 nucleotides align to TRBD2. Germline V CDR1 and CDR2: SNHLY, FYNNEI. The CDR3 is 14 residues long. Germline trimming cut 8 bases from V and 10 bases from J; bases unmatched to any gene: 10.

J is TRBJ1-2 and V is TRBV5-1; TRBD1 agrees at 10 bases. Germline V gives CDR1 SGHRS, CDR2 YFSETQ. Germline trimming cut 4 bases from V and 5 bases from J; bases unmatched to any gene: 5. This CDR3 region has 14 residues. CDR3 DNA: TGCGCCAGCAGCCCCGGGACAGGGGTGTATGGCTACACCTTC. This codes for CASSPGTGVYGYTF.

The V and J genes are TRBV5-1 and TRBJ1-5, with a tentative D call TRBD1 (6 bases). The V end lost 0 bases, the J end lost 7 bases, and 14 bases lay between the germline ends. There are 15 residues in the CDR3. Germline V lookup: CDR1 SGHRS, CDR2 YFSETQ. The CDR3 bases are TGCGCCAGCAGCTTGGAGGCAGGGGTGGGACAGCCCCAGCATTTT. Translation gives CASSLEAGVGQPQHF. Variable domain in full (rest from reference TRBV5-1 and TRBJ1-5): KAGVTQTPRYLIKTRGQQVTLSCSPISGHRSVSWYQQTPGQGLQFLFEYFSETQRNKGNFPGRFSGRQFSNSRSEMNVSTLELGDSALYLCASSLEAGVGQPQHFGDGTRLSIL.